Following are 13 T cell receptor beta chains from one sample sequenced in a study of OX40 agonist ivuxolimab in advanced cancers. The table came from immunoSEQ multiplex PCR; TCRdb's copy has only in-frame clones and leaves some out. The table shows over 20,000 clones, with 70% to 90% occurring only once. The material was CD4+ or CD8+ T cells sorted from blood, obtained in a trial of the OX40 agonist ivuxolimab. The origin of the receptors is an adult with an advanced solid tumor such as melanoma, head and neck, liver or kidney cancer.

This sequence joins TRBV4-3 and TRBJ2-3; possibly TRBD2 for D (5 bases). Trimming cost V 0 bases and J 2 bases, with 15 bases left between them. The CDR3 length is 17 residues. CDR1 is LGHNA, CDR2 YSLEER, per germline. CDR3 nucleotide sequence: TGCGCCAGCAGCCAAGATCTCGGCCTCGGGGTCACAGATACGCAGTATTTT. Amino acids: CASSQDLGLGVTDTQYF.

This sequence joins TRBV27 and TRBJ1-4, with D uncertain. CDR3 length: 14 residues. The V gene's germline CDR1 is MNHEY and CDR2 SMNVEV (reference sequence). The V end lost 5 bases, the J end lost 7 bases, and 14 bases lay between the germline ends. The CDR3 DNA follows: TGTGCCAGCAGTCCCAGCCCCGTTGGTGAAAAACTGTTTTTT. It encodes CASSPSPVGEKLFF.

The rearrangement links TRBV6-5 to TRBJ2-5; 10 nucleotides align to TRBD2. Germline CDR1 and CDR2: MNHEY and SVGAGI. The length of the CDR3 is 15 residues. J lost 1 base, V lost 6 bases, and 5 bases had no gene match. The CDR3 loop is CASRSSGSLQETQYF. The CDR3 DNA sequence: TGTGCCAGCAGATCTAGCGGGAGTCTCCAAGAGACCCAGTACTTC.

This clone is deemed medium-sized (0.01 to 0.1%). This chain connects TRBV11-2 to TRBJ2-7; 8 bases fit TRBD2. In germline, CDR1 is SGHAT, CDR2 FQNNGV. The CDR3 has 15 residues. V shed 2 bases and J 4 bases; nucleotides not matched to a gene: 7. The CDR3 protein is CASSLSAGDPYEQYF. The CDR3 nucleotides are TGTGCCAGCAGCTTATCAGCGGGAGACCCGTACGAGCAGTACTTC.

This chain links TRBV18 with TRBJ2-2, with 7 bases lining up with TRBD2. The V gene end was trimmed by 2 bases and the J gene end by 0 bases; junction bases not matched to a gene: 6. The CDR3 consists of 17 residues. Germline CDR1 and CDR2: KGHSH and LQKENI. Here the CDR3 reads CASSPVLADPNTGELFF. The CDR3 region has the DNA TGTGCCAGCTCACCAGTCCTAGCGGACCCGAACACCGGGGAGCTGTTTTTT.

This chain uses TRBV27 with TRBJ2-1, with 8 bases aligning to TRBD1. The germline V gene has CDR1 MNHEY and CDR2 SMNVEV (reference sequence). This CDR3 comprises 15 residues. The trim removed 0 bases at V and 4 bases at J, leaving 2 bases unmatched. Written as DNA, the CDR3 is TGTGCCAGCAGTTTATCCCAGGGGGCTTACAATGAGCAGTTCTTC. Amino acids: CASSLSQGAYNEQFF.

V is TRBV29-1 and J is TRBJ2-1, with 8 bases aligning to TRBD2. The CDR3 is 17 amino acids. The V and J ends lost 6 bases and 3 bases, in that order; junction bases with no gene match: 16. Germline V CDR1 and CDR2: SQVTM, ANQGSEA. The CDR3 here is CSVVLAAIRFVYNEQFF. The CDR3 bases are TGCAGCGTAGTACTAGCGGCTATCCGCTTCGTCTACAATGAGCAGTTCTTC.

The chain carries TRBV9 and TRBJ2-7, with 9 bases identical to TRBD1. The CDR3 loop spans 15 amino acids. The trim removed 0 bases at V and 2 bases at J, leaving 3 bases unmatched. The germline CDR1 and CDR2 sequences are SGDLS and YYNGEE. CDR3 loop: CASSVGQGEAYEQYF. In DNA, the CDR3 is TGTGCCAGCAGCGTAGGACAGGGGGAGGCCTACGAGCAGTACTTC.

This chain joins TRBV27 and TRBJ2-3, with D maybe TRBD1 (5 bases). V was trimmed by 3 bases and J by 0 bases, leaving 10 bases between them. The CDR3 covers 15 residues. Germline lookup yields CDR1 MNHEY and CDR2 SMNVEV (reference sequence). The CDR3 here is CASSFADKSTDTQYF. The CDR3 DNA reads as TGTGCCAGCAGTTTCGCGGACAAGAGCACAGATACGCAGTATTTT.

CDR3 protein: CASSLLNPNTEAFF. The CDR3 DNA reads as TGTGCCAGCAGCCTACTTAACCCGAACACTGAAGCTTTCTTT. The chain uses TRBV9 and TRBJ1-1; D uncertain. Germline V CDR1 and CDR2: SGDLS, YYNGEE. Trimming pared 4 bases from V and 1 base from J, leaving 11 bases between. CDR3 length: 14 residues.

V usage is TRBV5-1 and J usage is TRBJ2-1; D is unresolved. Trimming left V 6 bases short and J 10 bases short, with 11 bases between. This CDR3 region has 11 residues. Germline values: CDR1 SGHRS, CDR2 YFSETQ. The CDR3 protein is CASISGREQFF. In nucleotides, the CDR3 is TGCGCCAGCATATCGGGCAGGGAGCAGTTCTTC.

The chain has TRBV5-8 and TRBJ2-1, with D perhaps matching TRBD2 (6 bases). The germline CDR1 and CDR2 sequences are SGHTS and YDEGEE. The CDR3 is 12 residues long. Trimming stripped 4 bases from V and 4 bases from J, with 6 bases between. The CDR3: CASSAGYNEQFF. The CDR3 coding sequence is TGTGCCAGCAGCGCGGGATACAATGAGCAGTTCTTC.

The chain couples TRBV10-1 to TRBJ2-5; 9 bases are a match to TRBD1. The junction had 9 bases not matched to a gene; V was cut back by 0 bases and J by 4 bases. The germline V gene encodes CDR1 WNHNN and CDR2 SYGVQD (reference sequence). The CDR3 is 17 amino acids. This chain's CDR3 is CASSESIETGGLETQYF. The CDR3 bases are TGCGCCAGCAGTGAGTCGATTGAGACAGGGGGTCTAGAGACCCAGTACTTC.